This TCR beta chain was identified during a study of post-analysis software for immune sequencing data. Broader study findings: Patients carried a few TRBV segments more frequently than controls did, and TRBV5-6, TRBV5-1 and TRBV20-1 were among them.

The J segment lost 7 bases and the V segment lost 5 bases, leaving 14 bases of the junction unmatched. Germline loops: CDR1 LGHNA, CDR2 YNFKEQ. The CDR3 length is 16 residues. The TCR beta cDNA libraries carried unique molecular identifiers. TCRdb processed the PCR reads anew with MiXCR; each CDR3 protein has one entry. The sample has about 680,000 distinct CDR3 sequences; over 45% are singletons. On this clonotype itself: Its antigen is as yet unknown.

Sequenced material: blood. V gene TRBV4-2 combines with J gene TRBJ2-1; 7 bases are a match to TRBD1. The receptor was derived from a girl aged 2-15 years with multiple sclerosis. The CDR3 here is CASSFTGEGLENEQFF. The CDR3 DNA sequence: TGTGCCAGCAGCTTCACAGGGGAAGGGTTGGAAAATGAGCAGTTCTTC.